These T cell receptor beta chains were read from a single sample in a study of preoperative IRX-2 immunotherapy in early breast cancer. Clones were read by immunoSEQ multiplex PCR, and TCRdb kept only the in-frame ones, dropping some. The table records under 20,000 clones, 70% to 90% of them present only once. Specimen: lymph node tissue, collected after IRX-2 immunotherapy. The source of these receptors is a human donor with breast cancer. CDR3s include the opening cysteine and the closing phenylalanine or tryptophan. The D gene is left open where the match is weak. Only some rows state a clone size, as once, few, many or a class for expanded clones.

D gene	V gene	J gene	clone size	CDR3 protein	CDR3 DNA
NA	TRBV6-8	TRBJ2-1	NA	CASSPKGLYNEQFF	TGTGCCAGCAGTCCCAAGGGCCTCTACAATGAGCAGTTCTTC
NA	TRBV5-1	TRBJ1-3	NA	CASSLDSGLAGNTIYF	TGCGCCAGCAGCTTGGATTCTGGGCTTGCTGGAAACACCATATATTTT
NA	TRBV15	TRBJ2-7	few	CATSRDIYDSYEQYF	TGTGCCACCAGCAGAGATATTTACGACTCCTACGAGCAGTACTTC
NA	TRBV19	TRBJ2-7	NA	CASSIGQGYYYEQYF	TGTGCCAGTAGTATTGGGCAGGGGTACTACTACGAGCAGTACTTC
TRBD1	TRBV19	TRBJ1-1	NA	CASSRGQGIPEAFF	TGTGCCAGTAGTAGGGGACAGGGTATCCCTGAAGCTTTCTTT
TRBD2	TRBV11-3	TRBJ2-1	NA	CASSLVGAGGPGNEQFF	TGTGCCAGCAGCTTGGTGGGAGCGGGGGGGCCCGGCAATGAGCAGTTCTTC
NA	TRBV15	TRBJ1-2	NA	CATSRSHQNSIYGYTF	TGTGCCACCAGCAGATCCCACCAGAACTCGATCTATGGCTACACCTTC
NA	TRBV6-8	TRBJ1-5	NA	CASREWAQPQHF	TGTGCCAGCAGAGAGTGGGCCCAGCCCCAGCATTTT
TRBD2	TRBV5-1	TRBJ2-5	NA	CASRITTSGAQETQYF	TGCGCCAGCAGAATAACGACTAGCGGGGCTCAAGAGACCCAGTACTTC
NA	TRBV19	TRBJ1-5	NA	CASSIDSGRPQHF	TGTGCCAGTAGTATAGATTCAGGGCGACCCCAGCATTTT
TRBD1	TRBV19	TRBJ1-1	NA	CASSIAGQGNTEAFF	TGTGCCAGTAGTATAGCCGGACAGGGGAACACTGAAGCTTTCTTT
TRBD2	TRBV10-2	TRBJ2-1	NA	CASSASGLYNEQFF	TGCGCCAGCAGTGCTAGCGGACTATACAATGAGCAGTTCTTC
NA	TRBV19	TRBJ1-1	NA	CASSIRHGGLGNRDTEAFF	TGTGCCAGTAGTATCCGCCACGGGGGATTGGGGAATAGGGACACTGAAGCTTTCTTT
TRBD2	TRBV28	TRBJ2-7	NA	CASSFDPLSGQQYF	TGTGCCAGCAGTTTCGACCCCCTTAGCGGGCAGCAGTACTTC
TRBD1	TRBV19	TRBJ1-2	NA	CASTPGTGGFYGYTF	TGTGCCAGTACCCCCGGGACAGGGGGCTTCTATGGCTACACCTTC
NA	TRBV4-1	TRBJ2-7	NA	CASSQVTGVSSYEQYF	TGCGCCAGCAGCCAAGTCACGGGAGTAAGCTCCTACGAGCAGTACTTC
NA	TRBV7-5	TRBJ2-5	NA	CASSLDGGQETQYF	TGTGCCAGCAGCTTAGACGGTGGTCAAGAGACCCAGTACTTC
TRBD1	TRBV7-6	TRBJ1-1	NA	CASSQRTGYTEAFF	TGTGCCAGCAGCCAGAGGACAGGGTATACTGAAGCTTTCTTT
TRBD2	TRBV6-8	TRBJ2-3	NA	CASSPARGRGGDTQYF	TGTGCCAGCAGTCCTGCTCGAGGGAGGGGCGGAGATACGCAGTATTTT
NA	TRBV29-1	TRBJ2-1	NA	CSVEGVGDPSSYNEQFF	TGCAGCGTTGAAGGGGTGGGGGACCCCAGCTCCTACAATGAGCAGTTCTTC
NA	TRBV18	TRBJ2-5	NA	CASSTRLEETQYF	TGTGCCAGCTCAACTCGGCTCGAGGAGACCCAGTACTTC
NA	TRBV18	TRBJ1-2	NA	CASSPAGAGYGYTF	TGTGCCAGCTCACCAGCTGGAGCAGGCTATGGCTACACCTTC
TRBD1	TRBV29-1	TRBJ2-3	NA	CSTDRGRADTQYF	TGCAGCACCGACAGGGGTCGCGCAGATACGCAGTATTTT
NA	TRBV19	TRBJ2-2	NA	CASSKGGTGELFF	TGTGCCAGTAGTAAGGGGGGCACCGGGGAGCTGTTTTTT
NA	TRBV4-1	TRBJ2-7	NA	CASSQARGFYEQYF	TGCGCCAGCAGCCAGGCCCGGGGCTTCTACGAGCAGTACTTC
NA	TRBV9	TRBJ1-1	NA	CASSEARRQMPGAFF	TGTGCCAGCAGTGAAGCGCGGAGGCAAATGCCGGGGGCTTTCTTT
TRBD2	TRBV6-8	TRBJ2-1	NA	CASIAGVTYNEQFF	TGTGCCAGCATCGCGGGGGTAACCTACAATGAGCAGTTCTTC
TRBD1	TRBV7-6	TRBJ1-6	NA	CASSSTGGAGNSPLHF	TGTGCCAGCAGCTCCACAGGGGGCGCGGGGAATTCACCCCTCCACTTT
NA	TRBV6-8	TRBJ1-5	once	CASTAGNQPQHF	TGTGCCAGCACCGCAGGGAATCAGCCCCAGCATTTT
NA	TRBV11-3	TRBJ1-1	NA	CASSFLQGLDTEAFF	TGTGCCAGCAGCTTTCTTCAGGGGTTGGACACTGAAGCTTTCTTT
TRBD1	TRBV18	TRBJ1-4	NA	CASSDSGQGEKLFF	TGTGCCAGCTCAGATTCGGGACAGGGTGAAAAACTGTTTTTT
TRBD1	TRBV5-1	TRBJ2-7	NA	CASSLGTGALGEQYF	TGCGCCAGCAGCTTGGGGACAGGGGCCTTAGGCGAGCAGTACTTC
NA	TRBV6-8	TRBJ2-6	NA	CASSSQANVLTF	TGTGCCAGCAGCTCACAGGCCAACGTCCTGACTTTC
NA	TRBV11-3	TRBJ1-2	few	CASSGTSGRTLGYTF	TGTGCCAGCAGCGGTACTAGCGGGAGGACGCTTGGCTACACCTTC
TRBD1	TRBV6-8	TRBJ1-1	NA	CASSDPGQGNTEAFF	TGTGCCAGCAGCGACCCGGGACAGGGGAACACTGAAGCTTTCTTT
NA	TRBV7-6	TRBJ1-3	NA	CASSLGTTVGNTIYF	TGTGCCAGCAGCTTAGGAACCACGGTTGGAAACACCATATATTTT
NA	TRBV10-3	TRBJ2-2	NA	CAAHRLPNTGELFF	TGTGCCGCCCATCGGCTCCCGAACACCGGGGAGCTGTTTTTT
TRBD1	TRBV12-5	TRBJ1-2	NA	CASADRGLNYGYTF	TGTGCTAGTGCGGACAGGGGGCTTAACTATGGCTACACCTTC
NA	TRBV14	TRBJ1-2	once	CASSQEWGFGGYTF	TGTGCCAGCAGCCAAGAATGGGGGTTCGGTGGCTACACCTTC
NA	TRBV18	TRBJ1-3	NA	CASSPQQGDGNTIYF	TGTGCCAGCTCACCACAACAGGGTGATGGAAACACCATATATTTT
NA	TRBV12-5	TRBJ2-7	NA	CASGPGLPGDEQYF	TGTGCTAGTGGACCCGGACTACCGGGGGACGAGCAGTACTTC
TRBD2	TRBV6-8	TRBJ2-2	few	CASSRTSGTNTGELFF	TGTGCCAGCAGTCGCACTAGCGGGACGAACACCGGGGAGCTGTTTTTT
TRBD2	TRBV11-3	TRBJ2-2	few	CASSLGGTMNTGELFF	TGTGCCAGCAGCCTCGGGGGGACGATGAACACCGGGGAGCTGTTTTTT
TRBD1	TRBV9	TRBJ2-2	NA	CASSQERDRGLSGELFF	TGTGCCAGCAGCCAAGAACGGGACAGGGGGCTATCCGGGGAGCTGTTTTTT
NA	TRBV28	TRBJ2-7	NA	CASSLYGERDEQYF	TGTGCCAGCAGTTTATACGGGGAGCGGGACGAGCAGTACTTC
NA	TRBV28	TRBJ1-2	NA	CASSLDGRSYGYTF	TGTGCCAGCAGTTTAGATGGACGGAGCTATGGCTACACCTTC